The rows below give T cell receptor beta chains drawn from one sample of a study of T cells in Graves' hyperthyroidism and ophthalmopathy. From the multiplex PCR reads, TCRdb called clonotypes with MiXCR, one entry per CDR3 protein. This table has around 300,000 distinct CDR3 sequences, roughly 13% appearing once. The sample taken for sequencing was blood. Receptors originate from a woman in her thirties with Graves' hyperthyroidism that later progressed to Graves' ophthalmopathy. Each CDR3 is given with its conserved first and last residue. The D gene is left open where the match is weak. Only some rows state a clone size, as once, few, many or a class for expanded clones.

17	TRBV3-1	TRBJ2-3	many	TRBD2	TGTGCCAGCAGCCAAGATTTAGGCGGGAGGGCCACAGATACGCAGTATTTT	CASSQDLGGRATDTQYF
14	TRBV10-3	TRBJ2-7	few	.	TGTGCCATCAGTGAGTCGAGGGTACTCTACGAGCAGTACTTC	CAISESRVLYEQYF
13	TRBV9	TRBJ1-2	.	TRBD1	TGTGCCAGCAGCGGACAGGGGCTTTCGGGCTACACCTTC	CASSGQGLSGYTF
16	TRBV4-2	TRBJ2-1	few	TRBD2	TGTGCCAGCAGCCAAGATTGGGGACTAGCGGGAGGGGAACAGTTCTTC	CASSQDWGLAGGEQFF
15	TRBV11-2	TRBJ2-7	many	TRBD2	TGTGCCAGCACCCCACGCGGTCTAGCGGGAGGCGAGCAGTACTTC	CASTPRGLAGGEQYF
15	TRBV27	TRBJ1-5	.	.	TGTGCCAGCAGTCCATACCGGGAGGGCAATCAGCCCCAGCATTTT	CASSPYREGNQPQHF
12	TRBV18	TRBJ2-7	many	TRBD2	TGTGCCAGCTCACCAGCGGGGGACGAGCAGTACTTC	CASSPAGDEQYF
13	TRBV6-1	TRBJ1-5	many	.	TGTGCCAGCGCGATGGTCCGCAATCAGCCCCAGCATTTT	CASAMVRNQPQHF
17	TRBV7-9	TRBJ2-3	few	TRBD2	TGTGCCAGCAGCCTGGCTAGTGGCGGGAGGTACACAGATACGCAGTATTTT	CASSLASGGRYTDTQYF
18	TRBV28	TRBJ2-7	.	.	TGTGCCAGCACCCCGGGGGGAGGGGGCGCATTAGTAGTCGACGAGCAGTACTTC	CASTPGGGGALVVDEQYF
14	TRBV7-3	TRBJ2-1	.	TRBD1	TGTGCCAGCAGCAGAGGGACAGGAAACAATGAGCAGTTCTTC	CASSRGTGNNEQFF
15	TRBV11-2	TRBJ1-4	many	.	TGTGCCAGCAGCCGTGGGGCCCAGGCTAATGAAAAACTGTTTTTT	CASSRGAQANEKLFF
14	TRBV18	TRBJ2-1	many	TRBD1	TGTGCCAGCACGTTGGACAGGTCCGTCCCAGAGCAGTTCTTC	CASTLDRSVPEQFF